The T cell receptor beta chain under discussion was sequenced for a study of T cell responses to AZD1222 COVID-19 vaccine (dated by TCRdb to about 2021). Turning to the overall study: AZD1222 recipients given second doses at about 4 weeks or at about 12 weeks were pooled, since spike-specific TCR depth and breadth were not found to differ between the two schedules. TCR sequencing covered fewer than 250 trial participants: 200 to 220 given two doses of AZD1222 and about 26 given two doses of MenACWY control vaccine. Trial participants were enrolled by age into 18-55, 56-69 and 70-plus year subgroups, with about 150, 27 and 61 TCR-sequenced participants respectively.

The CDR3, cysteine through phenylalanine, is 15 amino acids long. The kept DNA is CDR3 alone, 45 bases in frame from the first base. CDR1 and CDR2 were assigned from the germline V gene (reference sequence) as LNHDA and SQIVND. V sheds 1 base and J sheds 2 bases, leaving 10 bases between their ends. The CDR3 regions of human TCRbeta chains were analyzed by immunosequencing. In the paper's pipeline: Repertoire TCRs were checked for matches against a reference library of SARS-CoV-2-specific TCRs that had been generated using the MIRA antigen-specificity platform. Breadth was defined as the fraction of unique TCRs that were SARS-CoV-2-associated, and depth was defined as the fraction of total T cells that were SARS-CoV-2-associated. Each spike-specific TCR was assigned to its reactive spike region and to a CD4 or CD8 class using the MIRA data. Log10-transformed breadth and depth values were compared by one-way ANOVA with Sidak's multiple comparisons tests. TCRdb limited this immuneACCESS table to in-frame rearrangements with V and J called. A share of clones is missing; checked studies link under half to unresolved V genes, and the rest is unexplained. The D gene and trimming were derived from the DNA, and the V and J assignments and clone size from that table. The sample contains approximately 100,000 clones, about 83% of them found a single time. The ten biggest clones cover around 10% of the sample.

The time point label for this specimen denotes: baseline before first vaccination. Vaccinee samples came from UK trials COV001 and COV002, including a single-blind randomized controlled phase 2/3 trial of AZD1222 (ChAdOx1 nCoV-19) in healthy adults. For TCRbeta chain sequencing, PBMC samples were collected from trial participants at day 0 and at day 28 after the second dose. A word on this clone: Its specific antigen is unknown. The input lacks base qualities; no much larger clone sits a single base away.

Overall study outcomes, separate from this receptor: Conclusions about previously exposed vaccinees were limited because only a handful of AZD1222 recipients were SARS-CoV-2 seropositive at baseline. No day 14 peak-response samples were available, so repertoires were characterized only after the peak T cell response. Reportedly, almost half of the unique spike-specific TCRs recognized epitopes lying outside the regions that are mutated in the B.1.351 and B.1.1.7 variants. CD4 TCRs associated with the vaccine covered the entire spike protein, and the dominant responses were in regions 160-218 and 743-854. A significant rise in spike-specific TCR breadth and depth was observed after two AZD1222 doses relative to day 0 and relative to MenACWY recipients. The 56-69-year group was small, and its depth increase did not reach significance, likely because of low power. Participants were mostly white British, with more females than males. The authors suggested clonal diversity may have been underestimated.

The clonotype comes from an adult in good health. This specimen was peripheral blood, taken on day 0 of AZD1222 vaccination. The V and J genes are TRBV19 and TRBJ2-3, with TRBD2 perhaps the D gene, on 6 matching bases. The CDR3 in this case is CASSIAAGLTDTQYF. The nucleotides are TGTGCCAGTAGTATAGCTGCGGGGCTCACAGATACGCAGTATTTT.